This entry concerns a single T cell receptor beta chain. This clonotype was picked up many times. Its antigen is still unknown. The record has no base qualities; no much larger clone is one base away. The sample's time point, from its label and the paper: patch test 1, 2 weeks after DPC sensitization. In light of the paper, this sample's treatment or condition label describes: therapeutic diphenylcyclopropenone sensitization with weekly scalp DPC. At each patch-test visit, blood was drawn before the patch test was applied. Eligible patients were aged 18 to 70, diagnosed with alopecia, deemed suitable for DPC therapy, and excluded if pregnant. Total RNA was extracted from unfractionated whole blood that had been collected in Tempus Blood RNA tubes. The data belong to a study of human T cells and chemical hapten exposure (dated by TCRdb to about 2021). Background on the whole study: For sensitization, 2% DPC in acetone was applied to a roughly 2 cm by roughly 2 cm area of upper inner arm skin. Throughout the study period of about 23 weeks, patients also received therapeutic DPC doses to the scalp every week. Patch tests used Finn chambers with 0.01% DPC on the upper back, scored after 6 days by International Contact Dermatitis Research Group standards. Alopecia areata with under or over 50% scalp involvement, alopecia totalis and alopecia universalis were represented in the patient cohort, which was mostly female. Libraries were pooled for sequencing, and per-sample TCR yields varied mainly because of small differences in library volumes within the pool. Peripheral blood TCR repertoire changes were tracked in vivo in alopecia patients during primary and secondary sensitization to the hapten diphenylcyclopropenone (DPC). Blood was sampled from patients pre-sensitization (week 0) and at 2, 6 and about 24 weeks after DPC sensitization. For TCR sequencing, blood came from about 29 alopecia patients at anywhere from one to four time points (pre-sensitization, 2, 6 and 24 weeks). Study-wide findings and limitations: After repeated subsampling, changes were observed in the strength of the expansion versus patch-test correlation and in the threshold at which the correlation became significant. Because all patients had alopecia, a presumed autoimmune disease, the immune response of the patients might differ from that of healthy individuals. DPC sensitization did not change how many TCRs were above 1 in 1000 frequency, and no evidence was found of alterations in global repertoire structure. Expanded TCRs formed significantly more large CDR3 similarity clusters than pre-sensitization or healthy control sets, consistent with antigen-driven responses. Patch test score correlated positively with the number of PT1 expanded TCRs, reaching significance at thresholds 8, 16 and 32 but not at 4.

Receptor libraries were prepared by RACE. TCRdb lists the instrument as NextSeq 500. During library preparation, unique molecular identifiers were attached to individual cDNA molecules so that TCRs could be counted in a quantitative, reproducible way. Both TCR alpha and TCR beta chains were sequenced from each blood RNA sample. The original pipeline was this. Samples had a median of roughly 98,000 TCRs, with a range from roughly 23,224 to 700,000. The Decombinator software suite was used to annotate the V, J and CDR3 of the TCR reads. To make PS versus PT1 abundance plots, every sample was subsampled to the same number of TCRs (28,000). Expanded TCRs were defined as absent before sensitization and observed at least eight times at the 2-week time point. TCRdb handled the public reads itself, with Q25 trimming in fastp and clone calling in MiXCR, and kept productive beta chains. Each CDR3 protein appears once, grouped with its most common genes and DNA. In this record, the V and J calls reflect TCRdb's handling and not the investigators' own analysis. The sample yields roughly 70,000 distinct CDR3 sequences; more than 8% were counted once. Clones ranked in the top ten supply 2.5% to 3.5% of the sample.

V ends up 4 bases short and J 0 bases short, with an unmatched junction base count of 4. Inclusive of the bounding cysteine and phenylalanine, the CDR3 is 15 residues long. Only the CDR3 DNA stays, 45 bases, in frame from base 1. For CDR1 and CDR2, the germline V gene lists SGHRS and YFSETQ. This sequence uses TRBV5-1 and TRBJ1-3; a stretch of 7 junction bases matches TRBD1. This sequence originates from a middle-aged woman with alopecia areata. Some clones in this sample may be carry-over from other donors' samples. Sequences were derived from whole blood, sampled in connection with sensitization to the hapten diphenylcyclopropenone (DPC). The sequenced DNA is TGCGCCAGCAGCGAGCGGGACAGCTCTGGAAACACCATATATTTT. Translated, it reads CASSERDSSGNTIYF.